Presented here are 5 T cell receptor beta chains from one specimen sequenced in a study of blood T cell repertoires in COVID-19. Profiling relied on immunoSEQ multiplex PCR, and the TCRdb table lists in-frame clones only, not all of them. The sample contains about 280,000 clones, about 86% of which appear only once. Sequencing was carried out using peripheral blood. These receptor sequences come from a woman aged 30 to 39 who had recovered from COVID-19.

The chain is built from TRBV5-1 and TRBJ1-1; D may be TRBD1 (5 bases). V was shortened by 1 base and J by 2 bases, with 12 bases between the two germline ends. This CDR3 has 15 residues. Germline V lookup: CDR1 SGHRS, CDR2 YFSETQ. The CDR3 nucleotides are TGCGCCAGCAGCTTGAACTCTCAGGGAAACACTGAAGCTTTCTTT. It encodes CASSLNSQGNTEAFF. Using reference TRBV5-1 and TRBJ1-1 for the parts outside the CDR3, the full variable domain is KAGVTQTPRYLIKTRGQQVTLSCSPISGHRSVSWYQQTPGQGLQFLFEYFSETQRNKGNFPGRFSGRQFSNSRSEMNVSTLELGDSALYLCASSLNSQGNTEAFFGQGTRLTVV.

This clone was detected once. This sequence joins TRBV5-6 and TRBJ1-4, with TRBD1 matching over 7 bases. V dropped 0 bases and J dropped 7; count of bases not matched to a gene: 0. This CDR3 region has 13 residues. Germline loops: CDR1 SGHDT, CDR2 YYEEEE. The CDR3 spells CASSLGDSEKLFF. CDR3 nucleotides: TGTGCCAGCAGCTTGGGGGACAGTGAAAAACTGTTTTTT.

The chain is built from TRBV4-1 and TRBJ1-2; D perhaps matches TRBD1 (5 bases). The CDR3 length is 15 residues. V shed 0 bases and J shed 0 bases, with 8 bases lying between them. The V gene's germline CDR1 is MGHRA and CDR2 YSYEKL. CDR3 amino acids: CASSQEYRTNYGYTF. CDR3 DNA: TGCGCCAGCAGCCAAGAGTACAGGACTAACTATGGCTACACCTTC.

A note on this clone: Within the sample, other DNA sequences also encode this same CDR3. The chain employs TRBV6-5 and TRBJ2-1; 10 positions match TRBD2. After removal of 0 bases from V and 2 bases from J, the junction contained 1 base not matched to a gene. Germline assignment: CDR1 MNHEY and CDR2 SVGAGI. The CDR3 is 16 residues long. The CDR3 is CASSYSTSGTYNEQFF. The CDR3 coding sequence is TGTGCCAGCAGTTACTCTACTAGCGGGACCTACAATGAGCAGTTCTTC.

V is TRBV5-6 and J is TRBJ1-1; 8 bases match TRBD1. The CDR3 spans 18 residues. From germline, CDR1 is SGHDT and CDR2 YYEEEE. V shed 4 bases and J 0 bases; nucleotides not matched to a gene: 14. The CDR3 nucleotides read TGTGCCAGCAGCCAAATCGCCGGGACAGGATTCATGAACACTGAAGCTTTCTTT. This encodes CASSQIAGTGFMNTEAFF.